The clone carrying this TCR beta chain was recorded a few times. The age range of participants was about 18 to 89 years, with residence in around 22 US areas. In the 2 weeks before study entry, exposed participants met a COVID-19 case, which was PCR-confirmed or clinician-diagnosed. The data are from a study of blood T cell repertoires in COVID-19. Authors' methods: It was from reference gene primer amplification that nucleated cell counts were estimated. Profiling relied on immunoSEQ multiplex PCR, and the TCRdb table lists in-frame clones only, not all of them. Clone size and the V and J calls come from that table; the DNA yielded D and trimming. The sample has under 400,000 clones; 88% are singletons. V shed 6 bases and J 8 bases; nucleotides not matched to a gene: 4. The CDR3 is made up of 12 amino acids. Germline V CDR1 and CDR2: SNHLY, FYNNEI.

This chain uses TRBV2 with TRBJ2-4; 7 bases fit TRBD2. The specimen sequenced was PBMCs or T cells enriched from blood (not recorded which). This sequence was found in a woman aged 25 to 45 who had been exposed to COVID-19. CDR3 nucleotides: TGTGCCAGCAGCGGGGGGTGGGACATTCAGTACTTC. Its protein product is CASSGGWDIQYF.